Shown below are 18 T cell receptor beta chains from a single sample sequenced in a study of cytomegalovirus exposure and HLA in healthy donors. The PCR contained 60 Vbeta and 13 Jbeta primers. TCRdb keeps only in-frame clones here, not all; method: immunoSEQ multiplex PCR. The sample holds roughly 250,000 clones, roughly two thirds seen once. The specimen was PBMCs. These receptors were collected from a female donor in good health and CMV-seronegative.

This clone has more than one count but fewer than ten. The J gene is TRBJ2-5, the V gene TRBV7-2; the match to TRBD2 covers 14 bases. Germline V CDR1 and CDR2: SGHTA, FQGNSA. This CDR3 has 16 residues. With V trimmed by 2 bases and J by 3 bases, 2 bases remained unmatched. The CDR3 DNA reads TGTGCCAGCAGCTTACCGGGACTAGCGGGAGAAGAGACCCAGTACTTC. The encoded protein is CASSLPGLAGEETQYF.

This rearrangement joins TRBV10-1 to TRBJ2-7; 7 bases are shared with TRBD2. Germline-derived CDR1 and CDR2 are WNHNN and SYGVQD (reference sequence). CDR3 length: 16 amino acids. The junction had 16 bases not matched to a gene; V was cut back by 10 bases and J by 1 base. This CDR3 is CATAVRREVYSYEQYF. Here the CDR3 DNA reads TGCGCCACGGCGGTCAGACGGGAGGTTTATTCCTACGAGCAGTACTTC.

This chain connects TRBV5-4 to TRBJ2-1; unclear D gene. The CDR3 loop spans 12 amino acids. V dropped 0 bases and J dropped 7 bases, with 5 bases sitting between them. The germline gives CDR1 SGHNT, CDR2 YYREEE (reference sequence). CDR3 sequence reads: CASSLGTNEQFF. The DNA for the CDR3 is TGTGCCAGCAGCTTGGGTACAAATGAGCAGTTCTTC. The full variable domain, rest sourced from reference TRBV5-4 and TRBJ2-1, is ETGVTQSPTHLIKTRGQQVTLRCSSQSGHNTVSWYQQALGQGPQFIFQYYREEENGRGNFPPRFSGLQFPNYSSELNVNALELDDSALYLCASSLGTNEQFFGPGTRLTVL.

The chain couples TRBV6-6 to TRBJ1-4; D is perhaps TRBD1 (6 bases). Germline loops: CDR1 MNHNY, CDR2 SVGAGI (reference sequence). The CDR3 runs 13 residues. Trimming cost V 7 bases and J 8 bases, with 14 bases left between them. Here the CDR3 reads CASNPRGWEKLFF. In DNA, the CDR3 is TGTGCCAGCAATCCCAGGGGATGGGAAAAACTGTTTTTT.

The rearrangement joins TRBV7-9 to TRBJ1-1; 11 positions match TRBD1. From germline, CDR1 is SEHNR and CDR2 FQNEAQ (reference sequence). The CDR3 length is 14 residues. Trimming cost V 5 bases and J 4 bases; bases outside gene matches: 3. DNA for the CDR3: TGTGCCAGCAGCCCCGGACAGGGGGCCACTGAAGCTTTCTTT. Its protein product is CASSPGQGATEAFF. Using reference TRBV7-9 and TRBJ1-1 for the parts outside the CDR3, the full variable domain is DTGVSQNPRHKITKRGQNVTFRCDPISEHNRLYWYRQTLGQGPEFLTYFQNEAQLEKSRLLSDRFSAERPKGSFSTLEIQRTEQGDSAMYLCASSPGQGATEAFFGQGTRLTVV.

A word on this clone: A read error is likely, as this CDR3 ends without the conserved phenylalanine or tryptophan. The CDR3: CSVAPLRLAGVEQYL. The CDR3 DNA reads TGCAGCGTTGCCCCCTTGAGGCTAGCGGGGGTTGAGCAGTACCTC. V gene TRBV29-1 combines with J gene TRBJ2-7; 10 bases align to TRBD2. Trimming cost V 4 bases and J 7 bases; bases outside gene matches: 13. The CDR3 spans 15 residues. Germline V gives CDR1 SQVTM, CDR2 ANQGSEA.

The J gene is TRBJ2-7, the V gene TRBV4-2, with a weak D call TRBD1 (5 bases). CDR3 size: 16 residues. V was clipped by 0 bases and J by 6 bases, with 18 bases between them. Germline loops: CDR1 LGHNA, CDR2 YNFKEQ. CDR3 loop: CASSQEPQGKEREQYF. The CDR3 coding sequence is TGTGCCAGCAGCCAAGAGCCCCAGGGAAAGGAGCGCGAGCAGTACTTC.

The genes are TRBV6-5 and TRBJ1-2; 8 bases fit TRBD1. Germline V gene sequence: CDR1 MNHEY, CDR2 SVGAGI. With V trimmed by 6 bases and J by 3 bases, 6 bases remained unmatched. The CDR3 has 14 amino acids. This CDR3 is CASSLLTGDYGYTF. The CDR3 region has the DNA TGTGCCAGCAGCCTTTTGACAGGGGACTATGGCTACACCTTC.

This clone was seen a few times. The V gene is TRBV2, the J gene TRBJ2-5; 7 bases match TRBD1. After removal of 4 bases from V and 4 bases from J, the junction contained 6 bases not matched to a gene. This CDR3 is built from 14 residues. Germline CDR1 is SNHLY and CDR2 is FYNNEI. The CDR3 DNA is TGTGCCAGCAGTGGACAGGGAATGGGAGAGACCCAGTACTTC. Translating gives CASSGQGMGETQYF.

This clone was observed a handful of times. CDR3 coding DNA: TGTGCCAGCAGTTTTTGGGGACAGCCTGACTCTGGAAACACCATATATTTT. Its translation: CASSFWGQPDSGNTIYF. V is TRBV28 and J is TRBJ1-3; 7 positions match TRBD1. Germline V gene data show CDR1 as MDHEN and CDR2 as SYDVKM. V gave up 3 bases and J gave up 0 bases; unmatched junction bases: 8. This CDR3 contains 17 residues.

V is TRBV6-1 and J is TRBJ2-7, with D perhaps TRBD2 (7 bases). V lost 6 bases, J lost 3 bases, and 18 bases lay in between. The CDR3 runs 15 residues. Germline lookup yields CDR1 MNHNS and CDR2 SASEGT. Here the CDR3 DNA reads TGTGCCAGCAGGGCCGGGGGGCTCGCCCTCTACGAGCAGTACTTC. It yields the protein CASRAGGLALYEQYF.

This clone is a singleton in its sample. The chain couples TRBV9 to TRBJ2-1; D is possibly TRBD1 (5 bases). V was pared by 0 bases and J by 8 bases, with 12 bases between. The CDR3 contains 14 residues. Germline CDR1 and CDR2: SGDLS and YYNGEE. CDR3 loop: CASSVATKGYEQFF. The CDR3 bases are TGTGCCAGCAGCGTAGCTACAAAGGGGTATGAGCAGTTCTTC.

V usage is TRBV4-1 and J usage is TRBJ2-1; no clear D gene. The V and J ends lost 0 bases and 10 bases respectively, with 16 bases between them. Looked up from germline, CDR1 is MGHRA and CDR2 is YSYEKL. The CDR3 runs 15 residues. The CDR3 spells CASSQDETPTREQFF. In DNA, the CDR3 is TGCGCCAGCAGCCAAGATGAAACACCGACGAGGGAGCAGTTCTTC.

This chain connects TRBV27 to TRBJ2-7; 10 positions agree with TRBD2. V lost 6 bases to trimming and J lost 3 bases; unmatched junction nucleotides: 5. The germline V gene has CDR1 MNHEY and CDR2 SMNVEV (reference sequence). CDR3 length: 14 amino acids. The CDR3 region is CASSRTSGNYEQYF. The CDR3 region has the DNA TGTGCCAGCAGCAGGACTAGCGGAAACTACGAGCAGTACTTC.

CDR3 in DNA: TGCGCCAGCAGCTTGCAGGGGAACTTGAACACTGAAGCTTTCTTT. Translating it yields CASSLQGNLNTEAFF. The chain links TRBV5-1 to TRBJ1-1; the D gene is possibly TRBD1 (6 bases). V lost 1 base, J lost 0 bases, and 10 bases lay in between. CDR1 is SGHRS, CDR2 YFSETQ, per germline. The CDR3 has 15 residues.

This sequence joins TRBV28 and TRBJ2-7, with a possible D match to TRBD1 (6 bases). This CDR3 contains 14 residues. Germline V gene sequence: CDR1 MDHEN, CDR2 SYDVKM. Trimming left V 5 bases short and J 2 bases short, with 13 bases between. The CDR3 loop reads CASSTVRGPYEQYF. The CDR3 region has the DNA TGTGCCAGCAGTACTGTCAGGGGACCCTACGAGCAGTACTTC. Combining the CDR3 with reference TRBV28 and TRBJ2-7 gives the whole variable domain DVKVTQSSRYLVKRTGEKVFLECVQDMDHENMFWYRQDPGLGLRLIYFSYDVKMKEKGDIPEGYSVSREKKERFSLILESASTNQTSMYLCASSTVRGPYEQYFGPGTRLTVT.

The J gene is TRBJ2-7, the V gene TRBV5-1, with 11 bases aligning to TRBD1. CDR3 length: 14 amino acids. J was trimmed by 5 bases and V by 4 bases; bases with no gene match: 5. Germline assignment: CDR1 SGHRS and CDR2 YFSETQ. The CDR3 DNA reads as TGCGCCAGCAGCCCGGACAGGGGGCTGGACGAGCAGTACTTC. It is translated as CASSPDRGLDEQYF. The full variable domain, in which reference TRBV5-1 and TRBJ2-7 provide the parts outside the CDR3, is KAGVTQTPRYLIKTRGQQVTLSCSPISGHRSVSWYQQTPGQGLQFLFEYFSETQRNKGNFPGRFSGRQFSNSRSEMNVSTLELGDSALYLCASSPDRGLDEQYFGPGTRLTVT.

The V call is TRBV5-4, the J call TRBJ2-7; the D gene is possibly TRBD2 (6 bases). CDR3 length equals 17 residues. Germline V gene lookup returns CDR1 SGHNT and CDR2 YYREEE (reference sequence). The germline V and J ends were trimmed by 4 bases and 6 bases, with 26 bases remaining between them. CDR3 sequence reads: CASSRERRASGASEQYF. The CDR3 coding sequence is TGTGCCAGCAGCCGGGAGCGGAGGGCCTCCGGGGCCTCCGAGCAGTACTTC. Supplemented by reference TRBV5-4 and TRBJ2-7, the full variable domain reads ETGVTQSPTHLIKTRGQQVTLRCSSQSGHNTVSWYQQALGQGPQFIFQYYREEENGRGNFPPRFSGLQFPNYSSELNVNALELDDSALYLCASSRERRASGASEQYFGPGTRLTVT.